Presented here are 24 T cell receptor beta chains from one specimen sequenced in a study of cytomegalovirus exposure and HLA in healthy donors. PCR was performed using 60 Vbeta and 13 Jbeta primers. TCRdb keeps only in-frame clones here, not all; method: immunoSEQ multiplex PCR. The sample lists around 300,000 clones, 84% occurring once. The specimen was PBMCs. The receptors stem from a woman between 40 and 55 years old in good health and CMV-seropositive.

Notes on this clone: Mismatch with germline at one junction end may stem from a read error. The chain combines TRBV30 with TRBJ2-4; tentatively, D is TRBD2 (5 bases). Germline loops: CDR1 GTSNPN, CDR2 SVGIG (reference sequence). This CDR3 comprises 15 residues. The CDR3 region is CAWSPQTLAKNSQYF. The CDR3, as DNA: TGTGCCTGGAGTCCCCAGACCCTAGCCAAAAACAGTCAGTACTTC.

The CDR3 DNA reads TGTGCCAGTAGCTCAACCGGGACAGTGATGACCGGGGAGCTGTTTTTT. As protein: CASSSTGTVMTGELFF. The rearrangement joins TRBV19 to TRBJ2-2; 7 bases agree with TRBD1. The CDR3 is made up of 16 amino acids. The V and J ends lost 6 bases and 5 bases, in that order; junction bases with no gene match: 12. CDR1 LNHDA and CDR2 SQIVND come from the germline V gene (reference sequence). The whole variable domain, remainder taken from reference TRBV19 and TRBJ2-2, is DGGITQSPKYLFRKEGQNVTLSCEQNLNHDAMYWYRQDPGQGLRLIYYSQIVNDFQKGDIAEGYSVSREKKESFPLTVTSAQKNPTAFYLCASSSTGTVMTGELFFGEGSRLTVL.

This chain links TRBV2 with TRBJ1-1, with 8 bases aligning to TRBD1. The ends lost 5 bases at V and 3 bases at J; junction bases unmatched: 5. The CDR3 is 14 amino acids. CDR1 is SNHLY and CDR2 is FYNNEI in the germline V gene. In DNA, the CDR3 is TGTGCCAGCAGTTCCCGGGACAGGCACACTGAAGCTTTCTTT. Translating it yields CASSSRDRHTEAFF.

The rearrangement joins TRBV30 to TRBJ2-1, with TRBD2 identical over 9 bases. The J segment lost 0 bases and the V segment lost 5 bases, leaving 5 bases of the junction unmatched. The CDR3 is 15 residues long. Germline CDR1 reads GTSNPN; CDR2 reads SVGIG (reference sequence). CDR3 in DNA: TGTGCCTGGGGGTATAGCGGGAGCTCCTACAATGAGCAGTTCTTC. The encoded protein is CAWGYSGSSYNEQFF.

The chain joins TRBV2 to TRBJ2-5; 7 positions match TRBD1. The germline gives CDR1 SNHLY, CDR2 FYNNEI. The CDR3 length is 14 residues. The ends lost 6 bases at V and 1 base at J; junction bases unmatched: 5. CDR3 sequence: CASSPGTVQETQYF. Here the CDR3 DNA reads TGTGCCAGCAGCCCTGGGACAGTCCAAGAGACCCAGTACTTC.

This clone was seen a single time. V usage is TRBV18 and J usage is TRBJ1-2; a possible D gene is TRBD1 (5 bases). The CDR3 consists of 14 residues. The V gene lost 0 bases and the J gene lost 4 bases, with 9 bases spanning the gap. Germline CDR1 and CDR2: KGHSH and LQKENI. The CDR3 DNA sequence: TGTGCCAGCTCACCACCGGCAGGGTCCTATGGCTACACCTTC. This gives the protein CASSPPAGSYGYTF.

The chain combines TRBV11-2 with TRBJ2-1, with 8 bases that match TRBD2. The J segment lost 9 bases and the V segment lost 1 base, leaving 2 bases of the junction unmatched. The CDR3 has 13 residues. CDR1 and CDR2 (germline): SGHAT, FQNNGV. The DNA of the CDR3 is TGTGCCAGCAGCTTAGCGCTAGCGGGTGAGCAGTTCTTC. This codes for CASSLALAGEQFF.

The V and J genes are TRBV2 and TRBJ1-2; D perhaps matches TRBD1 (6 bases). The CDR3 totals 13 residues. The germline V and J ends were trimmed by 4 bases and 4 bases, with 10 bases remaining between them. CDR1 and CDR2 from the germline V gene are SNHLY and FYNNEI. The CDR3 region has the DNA TGTGCCAGCAGTGCCGACAGGCCCTATGGCTACACCTTC. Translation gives CASSADRPYGYTF.

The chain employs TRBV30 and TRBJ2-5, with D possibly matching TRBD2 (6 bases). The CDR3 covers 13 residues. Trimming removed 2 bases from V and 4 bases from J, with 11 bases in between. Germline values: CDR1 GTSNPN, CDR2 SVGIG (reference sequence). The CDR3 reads CAWSHGGGETQYF. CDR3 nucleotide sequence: TGTGCCTGGAGTCATGGGGGAGGAGAGACCCAGTACTTC.

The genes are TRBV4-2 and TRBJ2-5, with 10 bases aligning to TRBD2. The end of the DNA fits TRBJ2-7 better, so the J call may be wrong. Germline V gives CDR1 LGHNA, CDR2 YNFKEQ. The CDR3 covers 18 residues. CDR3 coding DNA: TGTGCCAGCAGCCAAGATTTGCCCAGCGGGAGGGAAGGTTACGAGCAGTACTTC. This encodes CASSQDLPSGREGYEQYF.

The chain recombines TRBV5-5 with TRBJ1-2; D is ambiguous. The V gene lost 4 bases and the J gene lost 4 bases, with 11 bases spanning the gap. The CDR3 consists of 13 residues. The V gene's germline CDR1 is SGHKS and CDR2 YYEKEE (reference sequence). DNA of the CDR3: TGTGCCAGCAGCAAGGGAGATAGCTATGGCTACACCTTC. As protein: CASSKGDSYGYTF.

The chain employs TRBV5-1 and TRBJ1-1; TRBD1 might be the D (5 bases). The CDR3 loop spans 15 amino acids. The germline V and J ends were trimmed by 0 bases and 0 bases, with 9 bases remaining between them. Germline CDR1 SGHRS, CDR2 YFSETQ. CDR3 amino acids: CASSLAAGLNTEAFF. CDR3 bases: TGCGCCAGCAGCTTGGCGGCGGGACTGAACACTGAAGCTTTCTTT.

The CDR3 DNA follows: TGTGCCATCAGTGAGTCCGACAGCCCCAATCAGCCCCAGCATTTT. Its translation: CAISESDSPNQPQHF. The chain employs TRBV10-3 and TRBJ1-5, with D possibly being TRBD1 (5 bases). The V gene's germline CDR1 is ENHRY and CDR2 SYGVKD. The germline V and J ends were trimmed by 0 bases and 3 bases, with 9 bases remaining between them. CDR3 length: 15 amino acids.

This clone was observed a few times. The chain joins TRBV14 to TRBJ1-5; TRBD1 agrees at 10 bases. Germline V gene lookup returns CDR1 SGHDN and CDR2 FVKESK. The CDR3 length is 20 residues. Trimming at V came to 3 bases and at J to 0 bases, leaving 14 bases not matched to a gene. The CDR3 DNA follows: TGTGCCAGCAGCCATTACGACCGGGACAGGGGATTTAATAGCAATCAGCCCCAGCATTTT. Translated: CASSHYDRDRGFNSNQPQHF.

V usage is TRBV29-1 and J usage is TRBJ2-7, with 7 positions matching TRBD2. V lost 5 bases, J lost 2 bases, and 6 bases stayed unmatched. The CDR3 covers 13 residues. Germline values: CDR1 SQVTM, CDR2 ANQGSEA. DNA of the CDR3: TGCAGCGTTCAACTAGCGCAAGCCTACGAGCAGTACTTC. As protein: CSVQLAQAYEQYF.

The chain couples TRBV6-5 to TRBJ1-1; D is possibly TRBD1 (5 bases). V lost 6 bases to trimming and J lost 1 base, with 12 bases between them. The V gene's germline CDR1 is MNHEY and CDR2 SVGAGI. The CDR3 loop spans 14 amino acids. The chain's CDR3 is CASSATVQNTEAFF. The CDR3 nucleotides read TGTGCCAGCAGCGCGACAGTACAGAACACTGAAGCTTTCTTT.

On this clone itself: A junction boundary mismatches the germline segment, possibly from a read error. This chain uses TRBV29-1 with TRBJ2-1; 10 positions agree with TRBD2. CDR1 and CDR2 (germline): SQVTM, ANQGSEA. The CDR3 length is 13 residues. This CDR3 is CSVEEPSGSGGIF. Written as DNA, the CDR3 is TGCAGCGTTGAAGAACCTAGCGGGAGTGGGGGGATCTTC.

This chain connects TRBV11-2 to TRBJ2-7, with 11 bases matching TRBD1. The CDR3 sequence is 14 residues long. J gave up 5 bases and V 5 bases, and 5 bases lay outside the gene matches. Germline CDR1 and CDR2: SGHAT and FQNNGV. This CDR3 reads CASSTGQGANEQYF. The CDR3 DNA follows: TGTGCCAGCAGCACCGGACAGGGGGCGAACGAGCAGTACTTC.

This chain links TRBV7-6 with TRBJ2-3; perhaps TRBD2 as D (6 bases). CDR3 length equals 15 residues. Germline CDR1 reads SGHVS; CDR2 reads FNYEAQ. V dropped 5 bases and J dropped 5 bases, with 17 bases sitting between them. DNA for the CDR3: TGTGCCAGCAGCCGAGGTGAGAGGGGAGGAGATACGCAGTATTTT. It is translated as CASSRGERGGDTQYF.

CDR3 in DNA: TGTGCCAGTAGGGGACTAAACACGTACACAGATACGCAGTATTTT. It yields the protein CASRGLNTYTDTQYF. The rearrangement links TRBV19 to TRBJ2-3; TRBD2 agrees at 7 bases. J was trimmed by 2 bases and V by 6 bases; bases with no gene match: 8. Germline CDR1 is LNHDA and CDR2 is SQIVND (reference sequence). The CDR3 runs 15 residues.

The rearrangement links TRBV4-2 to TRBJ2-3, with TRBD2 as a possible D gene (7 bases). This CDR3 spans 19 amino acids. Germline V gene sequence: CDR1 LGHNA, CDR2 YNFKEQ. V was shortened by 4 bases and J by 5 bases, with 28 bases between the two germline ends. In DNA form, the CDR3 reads TGTGCCAGCAGCCCAGGGGAGGGTAGCGGCTTTAAGGGAGGAGATACGCAGTATTTT. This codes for CASSPGEGSGFKGGDTQYF.

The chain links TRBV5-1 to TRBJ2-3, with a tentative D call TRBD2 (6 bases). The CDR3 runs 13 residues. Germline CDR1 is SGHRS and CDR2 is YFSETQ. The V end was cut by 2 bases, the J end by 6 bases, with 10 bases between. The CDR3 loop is CASSLRETDTQYF. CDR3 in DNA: TGCGCCAGCAGCTTACGGGAGACCGATACGCAGTATTTT.

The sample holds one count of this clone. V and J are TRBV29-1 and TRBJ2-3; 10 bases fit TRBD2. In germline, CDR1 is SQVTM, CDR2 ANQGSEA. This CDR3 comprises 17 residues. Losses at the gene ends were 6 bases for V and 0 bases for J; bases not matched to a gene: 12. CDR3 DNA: TGCAGCGTCCACCCTGGACTAGCGGATCGTAGCACAGATACGCAGTATTTT. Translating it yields CSVHPGLADRSTDTQYF.

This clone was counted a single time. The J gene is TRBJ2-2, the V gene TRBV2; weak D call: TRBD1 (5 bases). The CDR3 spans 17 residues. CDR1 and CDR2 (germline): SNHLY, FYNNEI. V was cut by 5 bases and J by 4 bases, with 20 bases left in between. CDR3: CASSTHWIGEGTGELFF. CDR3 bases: TGTGCCAGCAGTACCCATTGGATAGGGGAAGGCACCGGGGAGCTGTTTTTT.